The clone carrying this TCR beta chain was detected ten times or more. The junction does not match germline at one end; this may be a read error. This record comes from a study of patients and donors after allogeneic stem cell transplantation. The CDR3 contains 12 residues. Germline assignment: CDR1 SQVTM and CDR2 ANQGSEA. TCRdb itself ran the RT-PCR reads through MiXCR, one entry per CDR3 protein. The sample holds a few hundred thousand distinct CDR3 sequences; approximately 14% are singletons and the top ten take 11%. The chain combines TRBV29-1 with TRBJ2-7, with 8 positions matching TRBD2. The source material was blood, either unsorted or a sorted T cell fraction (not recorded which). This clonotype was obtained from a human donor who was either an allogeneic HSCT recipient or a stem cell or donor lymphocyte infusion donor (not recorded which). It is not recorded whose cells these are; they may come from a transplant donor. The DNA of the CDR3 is TGCAGCGTTGCAGCGGGAGAATCCCTTGTAGACTTC. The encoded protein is CSVAAGESLVDF.